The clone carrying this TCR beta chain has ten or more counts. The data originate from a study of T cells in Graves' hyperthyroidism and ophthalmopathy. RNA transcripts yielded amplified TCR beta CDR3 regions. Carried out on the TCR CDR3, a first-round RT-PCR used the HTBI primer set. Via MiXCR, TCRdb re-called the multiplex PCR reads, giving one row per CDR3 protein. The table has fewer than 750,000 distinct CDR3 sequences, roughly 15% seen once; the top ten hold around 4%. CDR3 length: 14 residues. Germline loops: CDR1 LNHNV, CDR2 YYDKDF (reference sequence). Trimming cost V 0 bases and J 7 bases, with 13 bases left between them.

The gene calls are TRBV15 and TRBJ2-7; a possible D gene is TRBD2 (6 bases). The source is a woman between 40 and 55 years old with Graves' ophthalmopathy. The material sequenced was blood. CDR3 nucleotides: TGTGCCACCAGCAGAGATCCTAGCAGCGGGGAGCAGTACTTC. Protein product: CATSRDPSSGEQYF.